The 16 T cell receptor beta chains presented below share a single source sample, sequenced in a study of control samples from healthy donors and cancer patients. Repertoires were generated with immunoSEQ multiplex PCR, while TCRdb's copy carries only in-frame clones and drops some. Here the sample spans about 170,000 clones, about 87% being singletons. The sequenced sample was blood. These receptors all stem from a man in his thirties or forties in good health.

This clone was seen a single time. This sequence joins TRBV30 and TRBJ1-5; 8 bases map to TRBD1. J was trimmed by 4 bases and V by 1 base; bases with no gene match: 6. The length of the CDR3 is 15 residues. Germline loops: CDR1 GTSNPN, CDR2 SVGIG (reference sequence). DNA of the CDR3: TGTGCCTGGAGTGGGACAGGGCTCTCAAATCAGCCCCAGCATTTT. The encoded protein is CAWSGTGLSNQPQHF.

This chain uses TRBV11-3 with TRBJ2-7; TRBD1 agrees at 7 bases. V gave up 0 bases and J gave up 0 bases; unmatched junction bases: 5. Germline CDR1 and CDR2: SGHNT and YENEEA. This CDR3 spans 16 amino acids. The CDR3 here is CASSLDLGDSSYEQYF. Here the CDR3 DNA reads TGTGCCAGCAGCTTAGATTTGGGGGACAGCTCCTACGAGCAGTACTTC. Drawing the rest from reference TRBV11-3 and TRBJ2-7, the complete variable domain is EAGVVQSPRYKIIEKKQPVAFWCNPISGHNTLYWYLQNLGQGPELLIRYENEEAVDDSQLPKDRFSAERLKGVDSTLKIQPAELGDSAVYLCASSLDLGDSSYEQYFGPGTRLTVT.

The rearrangement uses TRBV11-1 and TRBJ2-5; possible D gene TRBD1, 6 bases. Trimming left V 5 bases short and J 5 bases short, with 15 bases between. This CDR3 spans 14 amino acids. Looked up from germline, CDR1 is SGHAT and CDR2 is FQDESV (reference sequence). The DNA of the CDR3 is TGTGCCAGCAGCAGGACAGTGAGTTTTGAGACCCAGTACTTC. This sequence encodes CASSRTVSFETQYF.

This clone has only a few counts. The chain joins TRBV7-9 to TRBJ2-2; a possible D gene is TRBD1 (5 bases). V dropped 2 bases and J dropped 5 bases, with 6 bases sitting between them. This CDR3 spans 13 amino acids. CDR1 SEHNR and CDR2 FQNEAQ come from the germline V gene (reference sequence). CDR3 nucleotide sequence: TGTGCCAGCAGCTTACGGACAACCGGGGAGCTGTTTTTT. Translation: CASSLRTTGELFF.

This rearrangement joins TRBV2 to TRBJ2-3, with 7 bases fitting TRBD2. Trimming cost V 11 bases and J 2 bases; bases outside gene matches: 10. Germline-derived CDR1 and CDR2 are SNHLY and FYNNEI. The CDR3 is made up of 14 amino acids. The CDR3 sequence: CARGRAGTTDTQYF. The CDR3 DNA sequence: TGTGCCCGAGGGAGGGCGGGAACCACAGATACGCAGTATTTT.

The V and J genes are TRBV10-2 and TRBJ2-3, with a possible D match to TRBD1 (6 bases). CDR1 is WSHSY, CDR2 SAAADI, per germline. The CDR3 is 15 amino acids. Trimming pared 6 bases from V and 1 base from J, leaving 14 bases between. CDR3 DNA: TGCGCCAGCAGAGCCGGGACATTGGGCACAGATACGCAGTATTTT. Protein sequence: CASRAGTLGTDTQYF.

The CDR3 coding sequence is TGTGCTGGGGAGCACTTGCGGGCTTTCTTT. Translated: CAGEHLRAFF. The chain recombines TRBV30 with TRBJ1-1; no definite D call. Germline lookup yields CDR1 GTSNPN and CDR2 SVGIG (reference sequence). This CDR3 has 10 residues. Variable domain in full (rest from reference TRBV30 and TRBJ1-1): SQTIHQWPATLVQPVGSPLSLECTVEGTSNPNLYWYRQAAGRGLQLLFYSVGIGQISSEVPQNLSASRPQDRQFILSSKKLLLSDSGFYLCAGEHLRAFFGQGTRLTVV.

The rearrangement links TRBV5-1 to TRBJ2-5; D possibly matches TRBD1 or TRBD2 (6 bases each). The CDR3 extends over 13 amino acids. Germline lookup yields CDR1 SGHRS and CDR2 YFSETQ. V lost 4 bases and J 1 base, leaving 8 bases between the germline ends. For the CDR3, the DNA is TGCGCCAGCAGCAGGGGGGCCCAAGAGACCCAGTACTTC. Encoded protein: CASSRGAQETQYF.

Details on this clone: The same CDR3 also results from other DNA sequences found in this sample. The chain has TRBV11-2 and TRBJ2-5, with D hard to call. Trimming removed 0 bases from V and 4 bases from J, with 3 bases in between. Germline V CDR1 and CDR2: SGHAT, FQNNGV. This CDR3 is 12 amino acids long. This chain's CDR3 is CASSLDRETQYF. The CDR3 DNA is TGTGCCAGCAGCTTAGATAGAGAGACCCAGTACTTC.

The CDR3 region is CASSNGLASNTGELFF. CDR3 sequence (DNA): TGTGCCAGCAGCAATGGACTAGCGTCGAACACCGGGGAGCTGTTTTTT. The J gene is TRBJ2-2, the V gene TRBV11-2; 9 positions agree with TRBD2. Unmatched junction bases numbered 4, after V lost 5 bases and J lost 0 bases. The CDR3 is made up of 16 amino acids. The germline V gene has CDR1 SGHAT and CDR2 FQNNGV. Based on the CDR3 plus reference TRBV11-2 and TRBJ2-2, the full variable domain is EAGVAQSPRYKIIEKRQSVAFWCNPISGHATLYWYQQILGQGPKLLIQFQNNGVVDDSQLPKDRFSAERLKGVDSTLKIQPAKLEDSAVYLCASSNGLASNTGELFFGEGSRLTVL.

This chain uses TRBV27 with TRBJ2-5; D is uncertain. The CDR3 sequence is 13 residues long. V was clipped by 3 bases and J by 1 base, with 6 bases between them. In germline, CDR1 is MNHEY, CDR2 SMNVEV (reference sequence). The chain's CDR3 is CASSLYSQETQYF. The CDR3 nucleotides are TGTGCCAGCAGTTTGTACAGCCAAGAGACCCAGTACTTC.

The chain recombines TRBV7-2 with TRBJ1-5; D not resolved. Germline V lookup: CDR1 SGHTA, CDR2 FQGNSA. The CDR3 runs to 15 residues. Trimming took 3 bases from V and 2 from J, leaving 11 bases between them. DNA of the CDR3: TGTGCCAGCAGCTTCTCATGGGAGGGCAATCAGCCCCAGCATTTT. It specifies CASSFSWEGNQPQHF.

The chain joins TRBV19 to TRBJ2-3; 8 bases agree with TRBD2. Germline-derived CDR1 and CDR2 are LNHDA and SQIVND (reference sequence). This CDR3 has 17 amino acids. V was clipped by 4 bases and J by 3 bases; unmatched bases: 12. CDR3 residues: CASSRGGSGIGTDTQYF. In DNA, the CDR3 is TGTGCCAGTAGTAGGGGGGGTAGCGGGATTGGAACAGATACGCAGTATTTT.

The rearrangement uses TRBV5-4 and TRBJ1-2; possible D gene TRBD1, 5 bases. Germline-derived CDR1 and CDR2 are SGHNT and YYREEE (reference sequence). Trimming cost V 4 bases and J 8 bases, with 18 bases left between them. This CDR3 has 14 amino acids. The CDR3 bases are TGTGCCAGCAGCGGGATAGGGACTGCCTGGGGCTACACCTTC. This translates into CASSGIGTAWGYTF.

The V gene is TRBV6-5, the J gene TRBJ1-2; maybe TRBD1 (6 bases). The CDR3 totals 11 residues. Trimming stripped 7 bases from V and 5 bases from J, with 8 bases between. Germline CDR1 MNHEY, CDR2 SVGAGI. The DNA for the CDR3 is TGTGCCAGCACTCAGGGGTATGGCTACACCTTC. Residues: CASTQGYGYTF.

The rearrangement links TRBV12-3 or TRBV12-4 to TRBJ2-4; D possibly corresponds to TRBD1 (6 bases). The CDR3 is made up of 12 amino acids. V was shortened by 7 bases and J by 6 bases, with 10 bases between the two germline ends. CDR3 protein: CASTPDRNIQYF. CDR3 sequence (DNA): TGTGCCAGCACTCCGGACAGAAACATTCAGTACTTC.